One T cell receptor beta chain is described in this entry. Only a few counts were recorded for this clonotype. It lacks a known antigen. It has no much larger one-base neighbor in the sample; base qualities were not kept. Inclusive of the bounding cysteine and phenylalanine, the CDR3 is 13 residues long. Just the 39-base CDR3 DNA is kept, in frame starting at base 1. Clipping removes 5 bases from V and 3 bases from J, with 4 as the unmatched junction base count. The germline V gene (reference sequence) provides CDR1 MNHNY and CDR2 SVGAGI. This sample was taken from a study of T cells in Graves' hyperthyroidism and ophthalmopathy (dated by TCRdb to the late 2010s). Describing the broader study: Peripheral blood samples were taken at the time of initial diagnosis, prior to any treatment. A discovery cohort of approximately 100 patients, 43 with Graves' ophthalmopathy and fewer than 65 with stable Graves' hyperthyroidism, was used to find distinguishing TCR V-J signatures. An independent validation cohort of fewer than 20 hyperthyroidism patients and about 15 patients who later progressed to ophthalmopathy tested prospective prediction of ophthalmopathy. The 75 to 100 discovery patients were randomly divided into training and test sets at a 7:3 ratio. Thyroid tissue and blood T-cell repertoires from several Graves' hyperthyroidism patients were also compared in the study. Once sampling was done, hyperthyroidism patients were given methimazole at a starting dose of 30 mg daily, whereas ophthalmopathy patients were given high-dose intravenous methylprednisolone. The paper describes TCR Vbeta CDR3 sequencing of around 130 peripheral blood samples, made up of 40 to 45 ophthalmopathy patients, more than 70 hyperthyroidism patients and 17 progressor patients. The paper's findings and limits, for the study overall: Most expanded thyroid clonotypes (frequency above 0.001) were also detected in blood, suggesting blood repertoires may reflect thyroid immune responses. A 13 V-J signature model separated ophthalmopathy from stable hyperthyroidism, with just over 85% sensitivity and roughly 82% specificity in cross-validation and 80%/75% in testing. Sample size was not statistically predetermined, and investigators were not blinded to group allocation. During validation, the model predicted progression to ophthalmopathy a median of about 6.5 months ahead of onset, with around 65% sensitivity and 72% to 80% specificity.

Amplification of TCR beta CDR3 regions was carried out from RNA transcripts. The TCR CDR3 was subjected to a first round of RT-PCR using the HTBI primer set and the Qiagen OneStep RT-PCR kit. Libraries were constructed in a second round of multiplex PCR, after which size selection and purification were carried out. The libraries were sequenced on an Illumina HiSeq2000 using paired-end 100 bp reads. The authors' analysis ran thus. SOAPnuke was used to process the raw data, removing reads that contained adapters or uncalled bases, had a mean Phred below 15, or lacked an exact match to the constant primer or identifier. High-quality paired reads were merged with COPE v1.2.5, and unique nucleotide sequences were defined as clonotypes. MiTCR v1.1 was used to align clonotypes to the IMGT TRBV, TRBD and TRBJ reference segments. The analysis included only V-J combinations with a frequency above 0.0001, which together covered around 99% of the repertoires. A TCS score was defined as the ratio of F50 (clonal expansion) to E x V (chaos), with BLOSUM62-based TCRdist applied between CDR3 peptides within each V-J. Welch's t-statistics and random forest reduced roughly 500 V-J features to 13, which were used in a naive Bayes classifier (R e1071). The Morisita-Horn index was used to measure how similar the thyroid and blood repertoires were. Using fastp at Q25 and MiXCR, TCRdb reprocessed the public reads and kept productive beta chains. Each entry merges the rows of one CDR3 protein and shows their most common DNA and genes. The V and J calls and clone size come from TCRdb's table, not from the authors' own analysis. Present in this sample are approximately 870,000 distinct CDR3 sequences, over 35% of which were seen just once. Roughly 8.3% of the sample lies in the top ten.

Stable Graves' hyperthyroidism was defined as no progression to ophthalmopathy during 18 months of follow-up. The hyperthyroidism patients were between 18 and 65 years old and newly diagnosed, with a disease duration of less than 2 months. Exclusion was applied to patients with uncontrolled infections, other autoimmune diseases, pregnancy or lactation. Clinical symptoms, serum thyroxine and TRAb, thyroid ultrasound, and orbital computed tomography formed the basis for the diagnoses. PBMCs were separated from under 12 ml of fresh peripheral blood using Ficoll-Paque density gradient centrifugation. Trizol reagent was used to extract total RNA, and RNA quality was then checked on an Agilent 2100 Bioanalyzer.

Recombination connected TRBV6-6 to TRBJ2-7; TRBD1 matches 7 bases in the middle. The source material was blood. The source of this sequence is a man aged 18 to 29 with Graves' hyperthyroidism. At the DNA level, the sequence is TGTGCCAGCAGTGAGGGGGACAGCTACGAGCAGTACTTC. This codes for CASSEGDSYEQYF.